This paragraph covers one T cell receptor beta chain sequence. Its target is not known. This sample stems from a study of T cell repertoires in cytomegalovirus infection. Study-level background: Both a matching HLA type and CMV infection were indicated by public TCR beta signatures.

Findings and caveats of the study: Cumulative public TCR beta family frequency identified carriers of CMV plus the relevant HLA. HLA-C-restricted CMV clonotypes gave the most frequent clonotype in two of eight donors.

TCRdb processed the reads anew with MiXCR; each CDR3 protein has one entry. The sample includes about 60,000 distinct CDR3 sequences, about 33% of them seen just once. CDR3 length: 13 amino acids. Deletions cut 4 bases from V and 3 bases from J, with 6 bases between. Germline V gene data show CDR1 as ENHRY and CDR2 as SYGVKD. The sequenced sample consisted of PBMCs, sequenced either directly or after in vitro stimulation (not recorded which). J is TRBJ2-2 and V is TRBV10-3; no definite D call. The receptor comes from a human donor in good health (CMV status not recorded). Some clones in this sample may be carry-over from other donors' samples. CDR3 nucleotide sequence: TGTGCCATCAGTGCTGCTGACACCGGGGAGCTGTTTTTT. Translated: CAISAADTGELFF.